This TCR beta chain derives from a study of T cell repertoires in cytomegalovirus infection. Turning to the study itself: CMV epitopes that were recently identified and HLA-C-restricted were used alongside well-studied HLA-B-restricted ones. CMV infection and matching HLA type were both indicated by public TCR beta signatures.

TCRdb reanalysed the reads using MiXCR and keeps one entry per CDR3 protein. The data show about 830,000 distinct CDR3 sequences, approximately 29% seen once. Regarding this clonotype: Its antigen is unidentified.

The CDR3 has 16 residues. J gave up 5 bases and V 5 bases, and 6 bases lay outside the gene matches. Study-wide points: Ex vivo responses were dominated by HLA-C-restricted CMV-specific TCR beta clonotypes.

This TCR was sampled from a human donor in good health (CMV status not recorded). Some clones in this sample may be carry-over from other donors' samples. This sample comprised cultured CD8+ T cells from PBMCs, obtained from culture after CMV antigen stimulation. V and J are TRBV7-1 and TRBJ2-3, with TRBD2 identical over 14 bases. TRBV7-1 is given ORF status, its function remaining uncertain. As DNA, the CDR3 is TGTGCCAGCAGCCGCGGGACTAGCGGGGGCAAAGATACGCAGTATTTT. It yields the protein CASSRGTSGGKDTQYF.